This TCR beta chain emerged from a study of Ad26.COV2.S vaccination and SARS-CoV-2 variants. Whole-study results and caveats: Placebo and vaccine recipients had non-spike TCR breadth that was similar.

For this clone: Antigen specificity is unknown.

The table came from immunoSEQ multiplex PCR; TCRdb's copy has only in-frame clones and leaves some out. There are some 340,000 clones in the sample; around 84% occur only once, and 1.5% to 2% lies in the top ten. Treatment here: around 19 received Ad26.COV2.S at low or high dose, single or two shots; about 5 received placebo; per-sample allocation not given. At day 63 after the first vaccine or placebo injection, samples were drawn. This Boston cohort included adults aged 18-55 years. Vaccine was an Ad26 vector expressing Wuhan-strain SARS-CoV-2 spike. The CDR3 has 16 residues. Germline CDR1 LNHDA, CDR2 SQIVND (reference sequence). Trimming removed 6 bases from V and 5 bases from J; junction bases left unmatched: 15.

The clonotype was recovered from a person aged 18-65 years who received the Ad26.COV2.S COVID-19 vaccine or a placebo. This specimen consisted of peripheral blood, obtained in a trial of Ad26.COV2.S vaccine versus placebo. The V call is TRBV19, the J call TRBJ2-7; TRBD1 aligns across 8 bases. CDR3 DNA sequence: TGTGCCAGTAGCGCGGGACAGGCCTCAATCAGTAACGAGCAGTACTTC. Amino acids: CASSAGQASISNEQYF.